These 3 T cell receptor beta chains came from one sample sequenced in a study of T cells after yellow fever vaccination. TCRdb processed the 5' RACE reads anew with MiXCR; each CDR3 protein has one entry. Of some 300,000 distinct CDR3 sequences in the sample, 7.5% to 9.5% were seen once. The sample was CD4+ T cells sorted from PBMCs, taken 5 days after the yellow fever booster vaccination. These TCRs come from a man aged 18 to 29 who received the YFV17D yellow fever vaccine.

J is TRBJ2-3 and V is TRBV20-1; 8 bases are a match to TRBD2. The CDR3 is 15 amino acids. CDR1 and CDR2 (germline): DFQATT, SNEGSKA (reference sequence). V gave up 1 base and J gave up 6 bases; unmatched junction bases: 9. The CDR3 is CSARVAGRERDTQYF. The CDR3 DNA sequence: TGCAGTGCTAGAGTAGCGGGACGGGAAAGGGATACGCAGTATTTT.

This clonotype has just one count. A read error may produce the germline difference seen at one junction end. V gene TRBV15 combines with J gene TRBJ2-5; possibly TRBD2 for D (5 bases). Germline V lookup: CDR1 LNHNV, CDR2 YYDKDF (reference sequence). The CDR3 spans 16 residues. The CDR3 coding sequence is TGTGCCACCAGCAGAGGTTGGGGAGCCCTGATCTTGGCCCAGCACTTC. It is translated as CATSRGWGALILAQHF.

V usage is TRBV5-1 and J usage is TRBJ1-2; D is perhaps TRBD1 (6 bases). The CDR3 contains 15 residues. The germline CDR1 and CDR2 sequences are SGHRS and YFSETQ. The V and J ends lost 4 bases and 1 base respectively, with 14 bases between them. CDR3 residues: CASSPPTGVNYGYTF. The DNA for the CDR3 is TGCGCCAGCAGCCCCCCGACAGGTGTTAACTATGGCTACACCTTC. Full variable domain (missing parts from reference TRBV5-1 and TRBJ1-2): KAGVTQTPRYLIKTRGQQVTLSCSPISGHRSVSWYQQTPGQGLQFLFEYFSETQRNKGNFPGRFSGRQFSNSRSEMNVSTLELGDSALYLCASSPPTGVNYGYTFGSGTRLTVV.